One and the same sample provided the 21 T cell receptor beta chains below, sequenced in a study of blood T cell repertoires in COVID-19. Libraries were prepared by immunoSEQ multiplex PCR; TCRdb keeps only in-frame clonotypes and omits some of them. The sample records over 200,000 clones, about 83% being singletons. Sequenced: peripheral blood. These receptors were collected from a woman aged 30 to 39 with COVID-19, enrolled during active disease.

The gene calls are TRBV6-5 and TRBJ2-7; D might be TRBD1 (6 bases). Trimming shortened V by 5 bases and J by 2 bases, and 10 bases separated the two germline ends. Germline CDR1 MNHEY, CDR2 SVGAGI. The CDR3 loop spans 13 amino acids. The CDR3 DNA reads as TGTGCCAGCAGTATCCGGGACACCTACGAGCAGTACTTC. Protein product: CASSIRDTYEQYF.

The chain combines TRBV30 with TRBJ1-1, with D uncertain. Deletions cut 3 bases from V and 6 bases from J, with 5 bases between. Germline CDR1 and CDR2: GTSNPN and SVGIG (reference sequence). This CDR3 region has 10 residues. CDR3 protein: CAWSQAEAFF. The CDR3 DNA reads TGTGCCTGGAGCCAGGCTGAAGCTTTCTTT.

The V call is TRBV6-5, the J call TRBJ1-3; D not certain. Trimming cost V 6 bases and J 1 base, with 10 bases left between them. CDR1 and CDR2 (germline): MNHEY, SVGAGI. The CDR3 is 14 amino acids. CDR3 DNA sequence: TGTGCCAGCAGCACTAGGGAATCTGGAAACACCATATATTTT. It codes for CASSTRESGNTIYF.

This clone showed up just a few times. The V call is TRBV12-3 or TRBV12-4, the J call TRBJ2-5, with D possibly matching TRBD2 (5 bases). V was shortened by 6 bases and J by 4 bases, with 12 bases between the two germline ends. The CDR3 extends over 13 amino acids. The CDR3 protein is CASRAGLLETQYF. CDR3 nucleotides: TGTGCCAGCAGGGCTGGACTTTTAGAGACCCAGTACTTC.

This chain links TRBV28 with TRBJ2-7; 8 bases are shared with TRBD1. Germline V gene data show CDR1 as MDHEN and CDR2 as SYDVKM. This CDR3 spans 14 amino acids. The V gene end was trimmed by 2 bases and the J gene end by 3 bases; junction bases not matched to a gene: 3. The CDR3 DNA reads TGTGCCAGCAGTTTAGCAGGGGGCGGCTACGAGCAGTACTTC. Protein sequence: CASSLAGGGYEQYF. The full variable domain, in which reference TRBV28 and TRBJ2-7 provide the parts outside the CDR3, is DVKVTQSSRYLVKRTGEKVFLECVQDMDHENMFWYRQDPGLGLRLIYFSYDVKMKEKGDIPEGYSVSREKKERFSLILESASTNQTSMYLCASSLAGGGYEQYFGPGTRLTVT.

Points on this clone: The identical CDR3 is also encoded by other nucleotide sequences in the sample. V is TRBV5-1 and J is TRBJ1-3; a possible D gene is TRBD1 (6 bases). The CDR3 has 15 amino acids. Trimming removed 0 bases at V and 0 bases at J, with 7 bases between. Germline assignment: CDR1 SGHRS and CDR2 YFSETQ. For the CDR3, the DNA is TGCGCCAGCAGCTTGGTAGGGGGCTCTGGAAACACCATATATTTT. It yields the protein CASSLVGGSGNTIYF.

This sequence joins TRBV19 and TRBJ2-1; maybe TRBD1 (8 bases). The CDR3 spans 14 residues. V lost 6 bases, J lost 8 bases, and 17 bases lay in between. The germline V gene encodes CDR1 LNHDA and CDR2 SQIVND (reference sequence). CDR3 coding DNA: TGTGCCAGTAGAACGCAACAGGGGGGGTATGAGCAGTTCTTC. Residues: CASRTQQGGYEQFF.

V gene TRBV9 combines with J gene TRBJ2-3; 7 bases line up with TRBD2. The CDR3 sequence is 17 residues long. The germline gives CDR1 SGDLS, CDR2 YYNGEE. Losses at the gene ends were 0 bases for V and 1 base for J; bases not matched to a gene: 8. CDR3 residues: CASSVAGGEGGTDTQYF. In nucleotides, the CDR3 is TGTGCCAGCAGCGTAGCTGGGGGGGAAGGCGGCACAGATACGCAGTATTTT.

This clone is a singleton in its sample. This chain joins TRBV10-1 and TRBJ2-2; the match to TRBD2 covers 7 bases. CDR1 and CDR2 from the germline V gene are WNHNN and SYGVQD (reference sequence). This CDR3 spans 13 amino acids. Trimming cost V 8 bases and J 6 bases; bases outside gene matches: 6. The chain's CDR3 is CASRGEGSGELFF. CDR3 sequence (DNA): TGCGCCAGCCGCGGGGAGGGGTCCGGGGAGCTGTTTTTT.

J is TRBJ1-2 and V is TRBV6-5; TRBD1 aligns across 8 bases. Germline values: CDR1 MNHEY, CDR2 SVGAGI. Trimming cost V 8 bases and J 5 bases; bases outside gene matches: 7. The CDR3 sequence is 13 residues long. The CDR3 sequence is CASGGDRRYGYTF. DNA of the CDR3: TGTGCCAGCGGGGGGGACAGGAGATATGGCTACACCTTC.

This clone was detected once. The chain carries TRBV20-1 and TRBJ2-7; D gene uncertain. Germline values: CDR1 DFQATT, CDR2 SNEGSKA (reference sequence). This CDR3 is built from 14 residues. V lost 3 bases and J lost 5, with 17 bases in between. The CDR3: CSASWFEGGDEQYF. The CDR3 coding sequence is TGCAGTGCTAGTTGGTTCGAAGGCGGCGACGAGCAGTACTTC.

This chain uses TRBV27 with TRBJ2-7; 8 bases agree with TRBD1. CDR3 length: 16 amino acids. V dropped 0 bases and J dropped 6; count of bases not matched to a gene: 10. Germline CDR1 reads MNHEY; CDR2 reads SMNVEV (reference sequence). CDR3 region: CASSLSMGQVPLEQYF. CDR3 in DNA: TGTGCCAGCAGTTTATCGATGGGACAGGTCCCTCTCGAGCAGTACTTC.

Here the CDR3 reads CAWKEGGEAFF. CDR3 nucleotides: TGTGCCTGGAAGGAGGGGGGGGAAGCTTTCTTT. V usage is TRBV30 and J usage is TRBJ1-1; D is possibly TRBD1 (6 bases). Trimming removed 4 bases at V and 8 bases at J, with 11 bases between. CDR1 and CDR2 from the germline V gene are GTSNPN and SVGIG (reference sequence). The CDR3 sequence is 11 residues long.

The CDR3, as DNA: TGCGCCAGCAGCCAGACTACAGGGGTGTATGGCTACACCTTC. This translates into CASSQTTGVYGYTF. V and J are TRBV4-1 and TRBJ1-2; 7 positions agree with TRBD1. Germline V gene lookup returns CDR1 MGHRA and CDR2 YSYEKL. The CDR3 has 14 residues. The J segment lost 5 bases and the V segment lost 3 bases, leaving 6 bases of the junction unmatched.

The chain is built from TRBV6-5 and TRBJ1-1, with a possible D match to TRBD1 (5 bases). The V end was cut by 4 bases, the J end by 4 bases, with 16 bases between. The CDR3 is 15 amino acids. Germline CDR1 MNHEY, CDR2 SVGAGI. The CDR3 DNA sequence: TGTGCCAGCAGTTCCTGGGGAGGGACGGGCACTGAAGCTTTCTTT. Encoded protein: CASSSWGGTGTEAFF.

The rearrangement joins TRBV19 to TRBJ2-2, with D uncertain. This CDR3 contains 11 residues. Germline V CDR1 and CDR2: LNHDA, SQIVND (reference sequence). Trimming cost V 5 bases and J 7 bases, with 5 bases left between them. CDR3 protein: CASSFRGELFF. The CDR3 nucleotides read TGTGCCAGTAGTTTCCGCGGGGAGCTGTTTTTT. The full variable domain, its missing parts supplied by reference TRBV19 and TRBJ2-2, is DGGITQSPKYLFRKEGQNVTLSCEQNLNHDAMYWYRQDPGQGLRLIYYSQIVNDFQKGDIAEGYSVSREKKESFPLTVTSAQKNPTAFYLCASSFRGELFFGEGSRLTVL.

The chain couples TRBV30 to TRBJ2-3; D gene ambiguous. V was pared by 4 bases and J by 5 bases, with 16 bases between. In germline, CDR1 is GTSNPN, CDR2 SVGIG (reference sequence). The CDR3 is 14 amino acids. As DNA, the CDR3 is TGTGCCTGGACCCGCCTTGGCCCCGAAGATACGCAGTATTTT. The encoded protein is CAWTRLGPEDTQYF.

The chain has TRBV29-1 and TRBJ1-1; tentatively, D is TRBD1 (5 bases). Trimming left V 0 bases short and J 4 bases short, with 15 bases between. Germline CDR1 reads SQVTM; CDR2 reads ANQGSEA. The CDR3 has 15 residues. The DNA for the CDR3 is TGCAGCGTTGAAGAGCCTTGGGATACAGGCACTGAAGCTTTCTTT. It codes for CSVEEPWDTGTEAFF.

This clone occurred once. The chain combines TRBV7-2 with TRBJ2-2, with unresolved D. The ends were cut back, 1 base at V and 1 base at J, with 4 bases in the middle. Germline lookup yields CDR1 SGHTA and CDR2 FQGNSA. The CDR3 runs to 14 residues. CDR3 region: CASSLDRNTGELFF. CDR3 nucleotide sequence: TGTGCCAGCAGCTTAGATCGGAACACCGGGGAGCTGTTTTTT.

As regards this clone: Other DNA sequences from this sample encode an identical CDR3 as well. The gene calls are TRBV19 and TRBJ2-3; 7 nucleotides align to TRBD2. The CDR3 sequence is 15 residues long. Germline V gene data show CDR1 as LNHDA and CDR2 as SQIVND (reference sequence). The V segment lost 1 base and the J segment 3 bases; nucleotides outside the gene matches: 4. The CDR3 is CASSIGGSRTDTQYF. The CDR3 nucleotides read TGTGCCAGTAGTATAGGCGGGAGTCGAACAGATACGCAGTATTTT.

The chain recombines TRBV10-2 with TRBJ2-3, with 10 bases identical to TRBD2. In germline, CDR1 is WSHSY, CDR2 SAAADI. The V segment lost 6 bases and the J segment 0 bases; nucleotides outside the gene matches: 6. The CDR3 consists of 16 residues. CDR3: CASSALAGGSTDTQYF. CDR3 nucleotides: TGCGCCAGCAGCGCCTTAGCGGGAGGTAGCACAGATACGCAGTATTTT.